This T cell receptor beta chain was found in a study of post-analysis software for immune sequencing data. Turning to the study itself: The disease courses spanned relapsing-remitting, secondary progressive and progressive-relapsing forms of multiple sclerosis.

This clonotype was detected a few times. The target antigen is unknown. Overall study results and limits: Samples prepared in the same batch strongly co-clustered by F measure. Relative to controls, patients had several TRBV segments at higher frequency, with TRBV5-6, TRBV5-1 and TRBV20-1 among these.

Every TCR beta cDNA library bore unique molecular identifiers. From the PCR reads, TCRdb called clonotypes with MiXCR, one entry per CDR3 protein. Among roughly 600,000 distinct CDR3 sequences listed, around 40% were seen once. V shed 4 bases and J shed 2 bases, with 16 bases lying between them. Germline CDR1 SGHDT, CDR2 YYEEEE. The CDR3 sequence is 15 residues long. The source of this sequence is a girl aged 5-17 years with multiple sclerosis. The sample was blood. The V gene is TRBV5-6, the J gene TRBJ2-7; D ambiguous. The CDR3 sequence is CASSPQSYETYEQYF. Here the CDR3 DNA reads TGTGCCAGCAGCCCTCAGAGCTACGAGACCTACGAGCAGTACTTC.